This T cell receptor (beta chain) is drawn from a study of post-analysis software for immune sequencing data. Whole-study context: Recorded disease courses covered relapsing-remitting, secondary progressive and progressive-relapsing multiple sclerosis. Some patients had no subtype annotation. Study-wide points: Strong co-clustering by F measure linked samples that shared a preparation batch. Among multiple sclerosis patients, normalized Chao1 diversity was significantly below that of controls. TRBV5-6, TRBV5-1 and TRBV20-1 were among four to six TRBV segments more frequent in patients than controls.

The CDR3 spans 17 residues. The V gene end was trimmed by 4 bases and the J gene end by 3 bases; junction bases not matched to a gene: 14. Built from TCR beta cDNA, the libraries had unique molecular identifiers in them. In TCRdb, the PCR reads were re-called with MiXCR into one record per CDR3 protein. The sample records over 250,000 distinct CDR3 sequences, just over 35% being singletons. Turning to this clonotype: The target antigen is unknown.

Sequenced input: blood. V is TRBV12-3 or TRBV12-4 and J is TRBJ2-7; 8 nucleotides match TRBD1. The TCR sequence derives from a girl aged 10 to 17 with multiple sclerosis. This CDR3 reads CASSSAPGGKWDYEQYF. The DNA for the CDR3 is TGTGCCAGCAGTTCCGCCCCAGGGGGCAAGTGGGACTACGAGCAGTACTTC.